The sequence of this T cell receptor beta chain was determined in a study of control samples from healthy donors and cancer patients. Measured with immunoSEQ multiplex PCR; TCRdb has only the in-frame clones, and not every one. Of some 120,000 clones detected, 85% to 95% appear once; the ten largest clones hold more than 1.5%. Sample: PBMCs. The sequence was collected from a man in his fifties or sixties with head and neck cancer.

The DNA of the CDR3 is TGTGCCAGCTCCAAACGCGGGAATAGCAATCAGCCCCAGCATTTT. Its protein product is CASSKRGNSNQPQHF. The rearrangement uses TRBV18 and TRBJ1-5; D remains unclear. Germline loops: CDR1 KGHSH, CDR2 LQKENI. The CDR3 sequence is 15 residues long. V was pared by 6 bases and J by 0 bases, with 12 bases between.